The rows below give T cell receptor beta chains drawn from one sample of a study of a mutant IDH1 vaccine in newly diagnosed glioma. These TCRs' antigens remain unknown. TCRdb's table, derived via immunoSEQ multiplex PCR, lists solely in-frame clones and lacks some. The top ten hold about 2.2% of the sample, which has tens of thousands of clones, 85% seen once. The sequences come from PBMCs, collected from a glioma patient whose treatment included an IDH1 peptide vaccine. These receptors all stem from a man aged 30 to 45 with glioma. Some clones in this sample may be carry-over from other donors' samples. CDR3s include the opening cysteine and the closing phenylalanine or tryptophan. A D gene is named only where the DNA matches it firmly. Expanded clones are given a class, and other clones once, few, many or no size at all.

j_gene	d_gene	v_gene	abundance	CDR3nt	CDR3aa
TRBJ1-5	NA	TRBV28	NA	TGTGCCAGCAGGATACAGGGACCTAGCAATCAGCCCCAGCATTTT	CASRIQGPSNQPQHF
TRBJ1-3	NA	TRBV5-6	few	TGTGCCAGCAGCTTGGTGACACACGGAAACACCATATATTTT	CASSLVTHGNTIYF
TRBJ2-7	NA	TRBV7-9	NA	TGTGCCAGCAGCACCGAGGTAGCGGCCTCCTACGAGCAGTACTTC	CASSTEVAASYEQYF
TRBJ2-2	TRBD2	TRBV4-1	NA	TGCGCCAGCAGCCATCGGGGGGCGAACACCGGGGAGCTGTTTTTT	CASSHRGANTGELFF
TRBJ2-5	NA	TRBV5-1	NA	TGCGCCAGCAGCCCAAGCCCCTCCCAAGAGACCCAGTACTTC	CASSPSPSQETQYF
TRBJ1-1	NA	TRBV19	NA	TGTGCCACCACCCTGGGGGGTTGGGCTGAAGCTTTCTTT	CATTLGGWAEAFF
TRBJ1-3	TRBD1	TRBV7-8	NA	TGTGCCAGCAGCCCAACCCGGGACAGGGCGGCAAACACCATATATTTT	CASSPTRDRAANTIYF
TRBJ2-7	NA	TRBV28	NA	TGTGCCAGCACCCTTCCTGGAACCTACGAGCAGTACTTC	CASTLPGTYEQYF
TRBJ2-3	TRBD1	TRBV5-5	NA	TGTGCCAGCAGCTTTGGGGGACAGGGGGCTGGTACGCAGTATTTT	CASSFGGQGAGTQYF
TRBJ2-3	NA	TRBV29-1	NA	TGCAGCGTTGAGGAGGGTTTTCTTAGCACAGATACGCAGTATTTT	CSVEEGFLSTDTQYF
TRBJ1-5	NA	TRBV19	NA	TGTGCCAGTAAAAACAGGGTAGAGCAATCAGCCCCAGCATTT	CASKNRVEQSAPAF
TRBJ2-5	NA	TRBV15	NA	TGTGCCACCAGCAGAGGGAGAACAGCCTCGTACCAAGAGACCCAGTACTTC	CATSRGRTASYQETQYF
TRBJ2-7	TRBD2	TRBV27	NA	TGTGCCAGCAGTTTGGGACTAGCGGGGGTTCGGGAGCAGTACTTC	CASSLGLAGVREQYF
TRBJ1-2	TRBD1	TRBV7-3	once	TGTGCCAGCAGCTTAGGGACAGGGAACGGCTACACCTTC	CASSLGTGNGYTF
TRBJ1-2	NA	TRBV20-1	NA	TGCAGTGCTAGGACGGTTCCTGGCTACACCTTC	CSARTVPGYTF
TRBJ2-1	NA	TRBV7-8	few	TGTGCCAGCAGCTTAGGTTTGGGACGAGGTCGCAATGAGCAGTTCTTC	CASSLGLGRGRNEQFF
TRBJ2-3	NA	TRBV28	NA	TGTGCCAGCACATCCGGGCCAAACACAGATACGCAGTATTTT	CASTSGPNTDTQYF
TRBJ2-2	TRBD2	TRBV9	NA	TGTGCCAGCAGGGGTACTAGCGGGAGAAACACCGGGGAGCTGTTTTTT	CASRGTSGRNTGELFF
TRBJ1-2	TRBD1	TRBV11-2	NA	TGTGCCAGCAGCTTAGTCAGGTCAGGGGGTGGCTACACCTTC	CASSLVRSGGGYTF
TRBJ2-2	NA	TRBV7-7	NA	TGTGCCAGCAGCCCTCTTCTAATCGGGGAGCTGTTTTTT	CASSPLLIGELFF
TRBJ2-2	NA	TRBV5-1	once	TGCGCCAGCAGCTCCCTCGGAGCGAACACCGGGGAGCTGTTTTTT	CASSSLGANTGELFF
TRBJ1-6	NA	TRBV19	NA	TGTGCCAGTAGTATCGGCCCGATGAGCTCCTATAATTCACCCCTCCACTTT	CASSIGPMSSYNSPLHF
TRBJ1-1	TRBD1	TRBV7-6	few	TGTGCCAGCAGCTCCGGACAGGGCGAAGCTTTCTTT	CASSSGQGEAFF
TRBJ2-7	NA	TRBV27	NA	TGTGCCAGCAGTTTATCCGGGACTCTTAACTACGAGCAGTACTTC	CASSLSGTLNYEQYF
TRBJ1-2	TRBD1	TRBV6-6	NA	TGTGCCAGCAGTTGGGGGCAGGGGGTCGATGGCTACACCTTC	CASSWGQGVDGYTF
TRBJ1-2	NA	TRBV6-1	NA	TGTGCCAGCAGTGAAAACCACTATGGCTACACCTTC	CASSENHYGYTF
TRBJ1-2	NA	TRBV19	NA	TGTGCCAGTAGTCCGGGACGGAGCGCCTATGGCTACACCTTC	CASSPGRSAYGYTF
TRBJ2-5	NA	TRBV6-1	NA	TGTGCCAGCAGTGAAGGGCCGGCCCAAGAGACCCAGTACTTC	CASSEGPAQETQYF
TRBJ2-1	TRBD2	TRBV30	few	TGTGCCTGGAGAGAGACTAGCGGGTACAATGAGCAGTTCTTC	CAWRETSGYNEQFF
TRBJ2-2	NA	TRBV5-4	NA	TGTGCCAGCAGCTACCTCACCGGGGAGCTGTTTTTT	CASSYLTGELFF
TRBJ2-3	TRBD2	TRBV4-3	NA	TGCGCCAGCAGCCAAGATCGCGGGTCTAGCGGGGTGGCAGATACGCAGTATTTT	CASSQDRGSSGVADTQYF
TRBJ1-2	NA	TRBV7-2	NA	TGTGCCAGCAGCCCAGCACAGAATAACTATGGCTACACCTTC	CASSPAQNNYGYTF
TRBJ1-5	NA	TRBV7-2	NA	TGTGCCAGCAGCTTGGATACTCAGCCCCAGCATTTT	CASSLDTQPQHF
TRBJ1-1	TRBD1	TRBV11-2	once	TGTGCCAGCAGCTCGAGACAGGGAAGCTGGAACACTGAAGCTTTCTTT	CASSSRQGSWNTEAFF
TRBJ2-4	NA	TRBV7-9	NA	TGTGCCAGCAGCCCGGGGGACATTCAGTACTTC	CASSPGDIQYF
TRBJ1-3	TRBD1	TRBV5-4	NA	TGTGCCAGCAGCTCCCCGGGGACAGGGCCTACTGGAAACACCATATATTTT	CASSSPGTGPTGNTIYF
TRBJ1-1	NA	TRBV10-3	few	TGTGCCATCAGAGATAACACTGAAGCTTTCTTT	CAIRDNTEAFF
TRBJ2-6	NA	TRBV2	NA	TGTGCCAGCAGTGAAGGAACTGGGGCCAACGTCCTGACTTTC	CASSEGTGANVLTF
TRBJ2-2	NA	TRBV5-1	NA	TGCGCCAGCAGGCTCGCCACCGGGGAGCTGTTTTTT	CASRLATGELFF
TRBJ1-1	NA	TRBV2	few	TGTGCCAGCAGTAACCTTACCCTTATCATGAACACTGAAGCTTTCTTT	CASSNLTLIMNTEAFF
TRBJ1-6	NA	TRBV30	NA	TGTGCCTGGAGTGTACGAGTGGATGAGGGTTCACCCCTCCACTTT	CAWSVRVDEGSPLHF
TRBJ2-5	TRBD2	TRBV29-1	NA	TGCAGCGTTGTTGCCATAACTAGCGGGAGGTTAGGGGAGACCCAGTACTTC	CSVVAITSGRLGETQYF
TRBJ1-5	NA	TRBV7-8	NA	TGTGCCAGCAGCTTGGGGACCAAAGCACCTAATCAGCCCCAGCATTTT	CASSLGTKAPNQPQHF
TRBJ2-6	NA	TRBV28	NA	TGTGCCAGCAGTTTCTTAAGTGAGGCCAACGTCCTGACTTTC	CASSFLSEANVLTF
TRBJ2-1	NA	TRBV23-1	NA	TGCGCCAGCAGCCGTGTCTTGCTGGACAATGAGCAGTTCTTC	CASSRVLLDNEQFF
TRBJ1-5	TRBD1	TRBV19	NA	TGTGCCAGTAGCGTGGGAGGGGGCAGCTGGCAGCCCCAGCATTTT	CASSVGGGSWQPQHF
TRBJ1-2	NA	TRBV29-1	NA	TGCAGCGTTGAAGAATTTCAGGGAGGCTACACCTTC	CSVEEFQGGYTF
TRBJ2-7	NA	TRBV5-4	NA	TGTGCCAGCAGCCGAGATCTTACTCCTTCCTACGAGCAGTACTTC	CASSRDLTPSYEQYF
TRBJ1-2	TRBD1	TRBV30	NA	TGTGCCTGGAGCAGGGGGCCTATCGGTGGCTATGGCTACACCTTC	CAWSRGPIGGYGYTF
TRBJ2-3	NA	TRBV5-1	NA	TGCGCCAGCAGCGCTTCCGGGACCCTGCTTAGGGCAGATACGCAGTATTTT	CASSASGTLLRADTQYF
TRBJ2-1	NA	TRBV7-9	NA	TGTGCCAGCAGCTTAATCGCCAGTAGCGGTTACAATGAGCAGTTCTTC	CASSLIASSGYNEQFF
TRBJ2-1	NA	TRBV27	NA	TGTGCCAGCAGTTTAGAGGGATGGGGTGGAAGTGCCTCCTACAATGAGCAGTTCTTC	CASSLEGWGGSASYNEQFF
TRBJ2-3	TRBD2	TRBV27	NA	TGTGCCAGCAGCCCGACGGGGGGGGGCACAGATACGCAGTATTTT	CASSPTGGGTDTQYF
TRBJ2-7	TRBD2	TRBV19	NA	TGTGCCAGTAGCCCCTTAAGGGGAGGGAACGAGCAGTACTTC	CASSPLRGGNEQYF
TRBJ2-5	NA	TRBV7-6	NA	TGTGCCAGCAGCCCAGAGGGGAATCCAGAGACCCAGTACTTC	CASSPEGNPETQYF
TRBJ2-3	NA	TRBV28	NA	TGTGCCAGCAGTCCAGACTTAGGGGGATCGGTCACAGATACGCAGTATTTT	CASSPDLGGSVTDTQYF
TRBJ1-5	NA	TRBV19	NA	TGTGCCAGTAGCGAGCTCCTTGTGAGCAATCAGCCCCAGCATTTT	CASSELLVSNQPQHF